The 8 T cell receptor beta chains below were found in one sample sequenced in a study of low-dose radiotherapy and immunotherapy resistance in tumors. Time point specified: before trial treatment. TRAV and TRBV primers primed cDNA for both TCRalpha and TCRbeta. It was with a constant-region primer and a V-primer adapter that TCRs were amplified over around 18 PCR cycles. MiXCR, run by TCRdb on the reads, gives a single entry per CDR3 protein. The table includes under 90,000 distinct CDR3 sequences, roughly a sixth detected once. The input for sequencing was PBMCs, taken before treatment. The source of these receptors is a male donor with prostate cancer.

This clonotype was counted a few times. This chain uses TRBV6-1 with TRBJ2-4; possibly TRBD1 for D (6 bases). The germline gives CDR1 MNHNS, CDR2 SASEGT. Between the trimmed V and J ends, which lost 5 bases and 2 bases, there was a span of 13 bases. The CDR3 loop spans 15 amino acids. CDR3 DNA sequence: TGTGCCAGCAGTTACAGGGTCGGAACCAAAAACATTCAGTACTTC. It translates to CASSYRVGTKNIQYF.

This clonotype has ten or more counts. This rearrangement joins TRBV6-7 to TRBJ2-3, with 8 bases that match TRBD1. TRBV6-7 qualifies as an ORF whose function is uncertain. This CDR3 has 15 residues. The trim removed 0 bases at V and 3 bases at J, leaving 2 bases unmatched. Written as DNA, the CDR3 is TGTGCCAGCAGTTACTCACAGGGGGAGACAGATACGCAGTATTTT. Translated: CASSYSQGETDTQYF.

This clonotype has ten or more counts. V is TRBV6-6 and J is TRBJ1-5; 7 bases map to TRBD1. This CDR3 region has 14 residues. J lost 5 bases, V lost 5 bases, and 6 bases had no gene match. Germline loops: CDR1 MNHNY, CDR2 SVGAGI (reference sequence). CDR3 bases: TGTGCCAGCAGTCCGTCGACAGGGTATCAGCCCCAGCATTTT. This encodes CASSPSTGYQPQHF.

This clonotype was found many times. CDR3 in DNA: TGTGCCAGCAGTTATGCCGGGAAGGCCAACGTCCTGACTTTC. Protein product: CASSYAGKANVLTF. The chain carries TRBV6-5 and TRBJ2-6; a weak D match, TRBD2 (5 bases). Germline CDR1 and CDR2: MNHEY and SVGAGI. Trimming stripped 3 bases from V and 6 bases from J, with 9 bases between. The length of the CDR3 is 14 residues.

The chain joins TRBV12-3 or TRBV12-4 to TRBJ1-1; a weak D match, TRBD1 (5 bases). The CDR3 length is 11 residues. Trimming stripped 3 bases from V and 11 bases from J, with 10 bases between. The CDR3 protein is CASSFGTGAFF. CDR3 nucleotides: TGTGCCAGCAGTTTTGGGACCGGGGCTTTCTTT.

This clonotype was seen repeatedly, ten times or more. V is TRBV15 and J is TRBJ2-1, with 7 bases that match TRBD2. The CDR3 sequence is 18 residues long. Per germline, CDR1 LNHNV and CDR2 YYDKDF (reference sequence). The V gene end was trimmed by 0 bases and the J gene end by 3 bases; junction bases not matched to a gene: 11. As DNA, the CDR3 is TGTGCCACCAGCAGAGATCCTATAGCGTCTAGCGGCTACAATGAGCAGTTCTTC. Translation gives CATSRDPIASSGYNEQFF. The whole variable domain, remainder taken from reference TRBV15 and TRBJ2-1, is DAMVIQNPRYQVTQFGKPVTLSCSQTLNHNVMYWYQQKSSQAPKLLFHYYDKDFNNEADTPDNFQSRRPNTSFCFLDIRSPGLGDTAMYLCATSRDPIASSGYNEQFFGPGTRLTVL.

This clonotype has ten or more counts. The chain's CDR3 is CASRTGLANPAFF. The CDR3 DNA reads TGTGCCAGCAGAACCGGACTAGCGAATCCTGCGTTCTTC. The V and J genes are TRBV6-6 and TRBJ2-1, with 9 bases matching TRBD2. This CDR3 contains 13 residues. V was clipped by 6 bases and J by 15 bases; unmatched bases: 12. Germline-derived CDR1 and CDR2 are MNHNY and SVGAGI (reference sequence).

The V call is TRBV10-3, the J call TRBJ2-3, with a weak D call TRBD2 (6 bases). This CDR3 region has 16 residues. CDR1 and CDR2 from the germline V gene are ENHRY and SYGVKD. V was pared by 3 bases and J by 2 bases, with 15 bases between. CDR3 in DNA: TGTGCCATCAGTGACCCGACTAGTATGGTCACAGATACGCAGTATTTT. Its translation is CAISDPTSMVTDTQYF.